This T cell receptor (beta chain) was observed in a study of patients and donors after allogeneic stem cell transplantation. The germline CDR1 and CDR2 sequences are SQVTM and ANQGSEA. The CDR3 covers 15 residues. The V and J ends lost 4 bases and 2 bases respectively, with 14 bases between them. From the RT-PCR reads, TCRdb called clonotypes with MiXCR, one entry per CDR3 protein. The sample gives roughly 200,000 distinct CDR3 sequences, 41% of which show up once; 33% is in the top ten. In its sample, this clonotype was seen a few times. This TCR derives from a human donor who was either an allogeneic HSCT recipient or a stem cell or donor lymphocyte infusion donor (not recorded which). It is not recorded whose cells these are; they may come from a transplant donor. Sequencing input: blood, either unsorted or a sorted T cell fraction (not recorded which). V usage is TRBV29-1 and J usage is TRBJ2-2; D perhaps matches TRBD1 (5 bases). The DNA of the CDR3 is TGCAGCGTTGGTCGAGGCGACAGCAACACCGGGGAGCTGTTTTTT. As protein: CSVGRGDSNTGELFF.